This T cell receptor beta chain was observed in a study of shared clonotypes between healthy human individuals. Study-wide results and caveats: Rarefaction gave evidence that sorted-subset sequencing remained incomplete despite large depth.

The CDR3 totals 14 residues. The germline V gene has CDR1 LNHDA and CDR2 SQIVND (reference sequence). V gave up 1 base and J gave up 2 bases, with 8 bases separating them. On this clone: Its antigen remains unknown.

Clones were sequenced by immunoSEQ multiplex PCR, and TCRdb holds only the in-frame ones, with some missing. The sample lists millions of clones; approximately 95% were seen once. This chain links TRBV19 with TRBJ1-2; D ambiguous. This TCR derives from a man younger than 35 in good health. The sample taken for sequencing was naive CD4+ T cells sorted from blood. The subset: CD45RA+ positively selected. In nucleotides, the CDR3 is TGTGCCAGTAGTATAGGCGGACCAAACTATGGCTACACCTTC. Translated, it gives CASSIGGPNYGYTF.